This paragraph reports one T cell receptor (beta chain). Its antigen is unknown. The sample belongs to a study of cytomegalovirus exposure and HLA in healthy donors. Study-level findings and limits: In a later analysis, roughly 17,000 TCR beta sequences were associated with HLA alleles at 0.05 false discovery rate. Within an earlier analysis, most TCR beta V segments proved productive either about 90% or about 30% of the time. Immune exposure information available was restricted to CMV serostatus. Follow-up analysis later connected one missense variant in DCLRE1C with trimming of TCR beta V- and J-genes.

The V gene end was trimmed by 0 bases and the J gene end by 6 bases; junction bases not matched to a gene: 6. The CDR3 spans 16 residues. Germline assignment: CDR1 SGHTA and CDR2 FQGNSA. The PCR had 60 Vbeta and 13 Jbeta primers. Produced via immunoSEQ multiplex PCR; TCRdb's table is partial and in-frame only. The listing contains some 130,000 clones. V usage is TRBV7-2 and J usage is TRBJ2-2, with 8 bases identical to TRBD2. This sequence originates from a middle-aged woman in good health and CMV-seronegative. The sequenced material came from PBMCs. The CDR3 sequence: CASSLAFGLASGELFF. The DNA of the CDR3 is TGTGCCAGCAGCTTAGCGTTTGGACTAGCATCCGGGGAGCTGTTTTTT.